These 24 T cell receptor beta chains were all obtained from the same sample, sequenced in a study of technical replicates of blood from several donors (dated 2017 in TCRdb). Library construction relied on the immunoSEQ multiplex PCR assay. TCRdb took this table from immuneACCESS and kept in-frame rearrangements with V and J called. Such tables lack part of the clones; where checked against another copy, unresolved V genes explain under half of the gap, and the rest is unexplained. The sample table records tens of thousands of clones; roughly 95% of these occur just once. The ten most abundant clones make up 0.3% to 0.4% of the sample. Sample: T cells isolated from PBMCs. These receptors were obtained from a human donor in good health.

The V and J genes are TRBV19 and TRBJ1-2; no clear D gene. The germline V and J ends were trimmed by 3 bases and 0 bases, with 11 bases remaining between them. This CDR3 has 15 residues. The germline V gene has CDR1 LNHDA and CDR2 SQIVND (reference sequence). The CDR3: CASSILAEANYGYTF. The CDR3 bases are TGTGCCAGTAGTATTCTGGCGGAAGCTAACTATGGCTACACCTTC.

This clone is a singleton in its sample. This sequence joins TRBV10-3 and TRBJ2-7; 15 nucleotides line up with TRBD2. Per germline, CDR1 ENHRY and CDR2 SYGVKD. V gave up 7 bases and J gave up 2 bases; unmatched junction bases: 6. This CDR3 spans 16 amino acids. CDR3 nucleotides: TGTGCCATCACCCGGACTAGCGGGAGGGCAACCTACGAGCAGTACTTC. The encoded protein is CAITRTSGRATYEQYF.

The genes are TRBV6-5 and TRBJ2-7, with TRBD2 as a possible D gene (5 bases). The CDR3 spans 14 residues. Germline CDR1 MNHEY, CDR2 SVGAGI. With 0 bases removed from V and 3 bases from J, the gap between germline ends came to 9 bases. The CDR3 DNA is TGTGCCAGCAGTTACTCGCCGACTATCTACGAGCAGTACTTC. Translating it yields CASSYSPTIYEQYF.

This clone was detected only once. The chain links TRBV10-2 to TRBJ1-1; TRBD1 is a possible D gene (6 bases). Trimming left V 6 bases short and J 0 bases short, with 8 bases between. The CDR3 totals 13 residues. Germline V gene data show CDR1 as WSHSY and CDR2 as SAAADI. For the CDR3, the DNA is TGCGCCAGCAGAGGGGGTATGAACACTGAAGCTTTCTTT. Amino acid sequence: CASRGGMNTEAFF.

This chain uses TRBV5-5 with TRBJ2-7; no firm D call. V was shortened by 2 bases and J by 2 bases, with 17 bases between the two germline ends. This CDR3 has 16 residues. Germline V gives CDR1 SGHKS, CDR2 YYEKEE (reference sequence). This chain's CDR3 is CASSLFMQDFTYEQYF. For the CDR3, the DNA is TGTGCCAGCAGCTTATTCATGCAGGATTTCACCTACGAGCAGTACTTC.

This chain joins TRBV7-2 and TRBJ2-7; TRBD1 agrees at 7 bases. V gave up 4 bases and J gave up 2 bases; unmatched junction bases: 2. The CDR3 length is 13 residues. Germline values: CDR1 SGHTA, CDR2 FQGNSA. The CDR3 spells CASSWDSPYEQYF. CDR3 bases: TGTGCCAGCAGCTGGGACAGCCCCTACGAGCAGTACTTC.

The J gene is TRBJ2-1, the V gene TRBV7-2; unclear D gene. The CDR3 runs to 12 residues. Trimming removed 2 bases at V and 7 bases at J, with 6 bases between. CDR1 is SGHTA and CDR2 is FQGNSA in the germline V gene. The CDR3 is CASSLIRNEQFF. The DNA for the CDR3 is TGTGCCAGCAGCTTAATTCGGAATGAGCAGTTCTTC.

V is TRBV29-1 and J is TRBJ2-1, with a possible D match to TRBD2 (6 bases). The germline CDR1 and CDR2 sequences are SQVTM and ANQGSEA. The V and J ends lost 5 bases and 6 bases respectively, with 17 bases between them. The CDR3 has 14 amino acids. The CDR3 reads CSVFGGTVGNEQFF. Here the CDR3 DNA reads TGCAGCGTTTTTGGGGGGACTGTGGGCAATGAGCAGTTCTTC.

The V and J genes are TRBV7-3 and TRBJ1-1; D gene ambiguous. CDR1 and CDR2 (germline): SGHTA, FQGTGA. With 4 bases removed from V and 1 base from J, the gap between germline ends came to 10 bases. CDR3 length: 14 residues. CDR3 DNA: TGTGCCAGCAGCTCAGACGGAGGGAACACTGAAGCTTTCTTT. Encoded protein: CASSSDGGNTEAFF.

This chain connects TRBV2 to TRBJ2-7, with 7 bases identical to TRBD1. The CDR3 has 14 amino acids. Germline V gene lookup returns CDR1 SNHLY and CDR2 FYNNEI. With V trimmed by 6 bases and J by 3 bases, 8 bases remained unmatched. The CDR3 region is CASSDDRELYEQYF. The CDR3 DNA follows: TGTGCCAGCAGCGACGACAGGGAGCTCTACGAGCAGTACTTC.

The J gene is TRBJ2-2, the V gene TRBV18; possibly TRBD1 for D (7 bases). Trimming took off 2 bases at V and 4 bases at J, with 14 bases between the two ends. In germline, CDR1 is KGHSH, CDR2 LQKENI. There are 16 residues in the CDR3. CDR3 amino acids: CASSPGGGLFTGELFF. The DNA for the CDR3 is TGTGCCAGCTCACCAGGAGGGGGCCTATTCACCGGGGAGCTGTTTTTT.

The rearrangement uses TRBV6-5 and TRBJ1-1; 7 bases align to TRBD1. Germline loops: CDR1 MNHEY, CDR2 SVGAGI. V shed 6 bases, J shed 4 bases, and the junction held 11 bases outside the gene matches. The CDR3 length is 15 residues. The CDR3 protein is CASSRQEGAGTEAFF. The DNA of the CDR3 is TGTGCCAGCAGCCGCCAGGAGGGGGCCGGCACTGAAGCTTTCTTT.

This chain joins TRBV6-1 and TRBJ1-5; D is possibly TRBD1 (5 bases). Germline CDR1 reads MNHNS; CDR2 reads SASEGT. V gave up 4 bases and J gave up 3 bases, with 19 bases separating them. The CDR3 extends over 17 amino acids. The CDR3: CASSGPAGRGSNQPQHF. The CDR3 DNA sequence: TGTGCCAGCAGTGGACCTGCAGGGAGGGGTTCCAATCAGCCCCAGCATTTT.

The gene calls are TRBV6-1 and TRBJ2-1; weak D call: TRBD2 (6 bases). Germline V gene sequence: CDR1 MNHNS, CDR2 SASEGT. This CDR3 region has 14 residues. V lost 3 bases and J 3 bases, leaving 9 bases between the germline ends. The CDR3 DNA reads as TGTGCCAGCAGTGATAGCGGCAGCTACAATGAGCAGTTCTTC. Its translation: CASSDSGSYNEQFF.

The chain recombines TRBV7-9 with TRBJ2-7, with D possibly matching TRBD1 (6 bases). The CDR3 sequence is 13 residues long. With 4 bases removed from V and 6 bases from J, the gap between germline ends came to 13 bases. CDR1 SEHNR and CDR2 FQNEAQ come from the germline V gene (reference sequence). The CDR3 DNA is TGTGCCAGCAGCTCAGACAACAGGGCCGAGCAGTACTTC. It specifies CASSSDNRAEQYF.

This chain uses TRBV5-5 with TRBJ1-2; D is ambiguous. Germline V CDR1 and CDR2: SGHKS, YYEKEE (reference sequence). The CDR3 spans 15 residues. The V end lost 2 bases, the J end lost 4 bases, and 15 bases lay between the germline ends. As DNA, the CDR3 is TGTGCCAGCAGCTTATTTAACCAGGATTTCTATGGCTACACCTTC. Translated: CASSLFNQDFYGYTF.

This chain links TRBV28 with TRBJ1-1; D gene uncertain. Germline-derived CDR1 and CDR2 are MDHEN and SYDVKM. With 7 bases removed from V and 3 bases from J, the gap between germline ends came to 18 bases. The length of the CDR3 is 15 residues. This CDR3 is CASIPPRWVDTEAFF. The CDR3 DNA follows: TGTGCCAGCATACCGCCGAGGTGGGTAGACACTGAAGCTTTCTTT. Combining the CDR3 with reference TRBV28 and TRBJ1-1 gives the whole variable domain DVKVTQSSRYLVKRTGEKVFLECVQDMDHENMFWYRQDPGLGLRLIYFSYDVKMKEKGDIPEGYSVSREKKERFSLILESASTNQTSMYLCASIPPRWVDTEAFFGQGTRLTVV.

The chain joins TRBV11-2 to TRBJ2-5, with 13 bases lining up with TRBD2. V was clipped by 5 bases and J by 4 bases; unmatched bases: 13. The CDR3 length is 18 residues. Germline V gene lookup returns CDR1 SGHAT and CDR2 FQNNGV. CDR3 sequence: CASSPGLAGELGRETQYF. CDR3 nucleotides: TGTGCCAGCAGCCCCGGACTAGCGGGAGAGCTGGGAAGAGAGACCCAGTACTTC.

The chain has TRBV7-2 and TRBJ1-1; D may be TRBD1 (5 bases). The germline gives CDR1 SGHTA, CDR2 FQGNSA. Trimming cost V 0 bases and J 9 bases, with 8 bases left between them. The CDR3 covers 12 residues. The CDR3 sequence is CASSLATAQAFF. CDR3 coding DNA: TGTGCCAGCAGCTTAGCGACAGCCCAAGCTTTCTTT.

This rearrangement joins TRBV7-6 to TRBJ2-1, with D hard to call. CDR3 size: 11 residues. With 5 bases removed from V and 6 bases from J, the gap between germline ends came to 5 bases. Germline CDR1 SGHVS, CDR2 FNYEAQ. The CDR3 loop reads CASSPSNEQFF. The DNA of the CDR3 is TGTGCCAGCAGCCCGAGCAATGAGCAGTTCTTC.

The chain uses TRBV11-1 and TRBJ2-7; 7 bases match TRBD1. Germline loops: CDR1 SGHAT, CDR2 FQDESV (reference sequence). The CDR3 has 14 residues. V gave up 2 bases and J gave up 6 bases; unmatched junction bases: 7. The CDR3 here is CASSLTGEIIEQYF. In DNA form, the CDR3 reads TGTGCCAGCAGCTTAACAGGGGAAATCATCGAGCAGTACTTC.

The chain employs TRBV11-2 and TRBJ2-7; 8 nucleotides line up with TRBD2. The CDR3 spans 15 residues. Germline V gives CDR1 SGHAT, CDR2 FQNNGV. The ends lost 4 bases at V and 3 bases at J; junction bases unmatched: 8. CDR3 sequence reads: CASSSSGTRYYEQYF. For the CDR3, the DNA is TGTGCCAGCAGCTCCTCCGGGACTAGGTACTACGAGCAGTACTTC.

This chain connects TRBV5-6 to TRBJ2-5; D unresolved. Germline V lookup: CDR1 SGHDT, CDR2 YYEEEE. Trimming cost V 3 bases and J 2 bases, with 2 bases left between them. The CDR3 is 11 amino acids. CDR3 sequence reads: CASSSQETQYF. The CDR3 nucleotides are TGTGCCAGCAGCTCTCAAGAGACCCAGTACTTC.

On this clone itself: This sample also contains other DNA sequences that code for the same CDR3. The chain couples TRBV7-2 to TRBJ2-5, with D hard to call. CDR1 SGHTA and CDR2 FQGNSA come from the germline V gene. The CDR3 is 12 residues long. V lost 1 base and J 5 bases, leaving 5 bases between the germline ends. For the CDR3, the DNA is TGTGCCAGCAGCTTAGGCAGGGAGACCCAGTACTTC. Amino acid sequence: CASSLGRETQYF.